The next 6 T cell receptor beta chains were all read from a single sample in a study of cytomegalovirus exposure and HLA in healthy donors. Primers for the PCR totalled 60 Vbeta and 13 Jbeta. TCRdb's table, derived via immunoSEQ multiplex PCR, lists solely in-frame clones and lacks some. The profile shows under 200,000 clones, around 79% of them singletons. Input material: PBMCs. These receptors all stem from a man in his fifties or sixties in good health and CMV-seropositive.

This clone has more than one count but fewer than ten. The genes are TRBV2 and TRBJ2-3; a weak D match, TRBD2 (6 bases). The CDR3 length is 15 residues. CDR1 SNHLY and CDR2 FYNNEI come from the germline V gene. Trimming left V 7 bases short and J 5 bases short, with 19 bases between. CDR3 nucleotide sequence: TGTGCCAGCACCATCGGGGGAGCTCAATTAGATACGCAGTATTTT. This codes for CASTIGGAQLDTQYF.

The chain is built from TRBV5-4 and TRBJ1-2; no reliable D call. Trimming stripped 1 base from V and 0 bases from J, with 4 bases between. Germline V gene data show CDR1 as SGHNT and CDR2 as YYREEE (reference sequence). CDR3 length: 13 amino acids. This CDR3 reads CASSLSPNYGYTF. For the CDR3, the DNA is TGTGCCAGCAGCTTGAGCCCTAACTATGGCTACACCTTC.

The sample holds one count of this clone. This chain connects TRBV13 to TRBJ1-4, with TRBD1 matching 8 bases. The ends lost 5 bases at V and 1 base at J; junction bases unmatched: 9. CDR1 is PRHDT and CDR2 is FYEKMQ in the germline V gene (reference sequence). The CDR3 totals 17 residues. The CDR3: CASSNSQGAITNEKLFF. DNA for the CDR3: TGTGCCAGCAGCAACTCGCAGGGGGCAATAACTAATGAAAAACTGTTTTTT.

J is TRBJ2-7 and V is TRBV5-4; 7 nucleotides align to TRBD2. V was clipped by 4 bases and J by 4 bases; unmatched bases: 11. CDR1 SGHNT and CDR2 YYREEE come from the germline V gene (reference sequence). CDR3 size: 15 residues. The CDR3 here is CASSHPRGGQYEQYV. In nucleotides, the CDR3 is TGTGCCAGCAGCCACCCCCGGGGAGGGCAGTACGAGCAGTACGTC.

The chain employs TRBV2 and TRBJ1-2; D is perhaps TRBD1 (6 bases). Germline values: CDR1 SNHLY, CDR2 FYNNEI. The germline V and J ends were trimmed by 4 bases and 4 bases, with 16 bases remaining between them. The CDR3 runs 15 residues. For the CDR3, the DNA is TGTGCCAGCAGTGCCGGGGAAGTCAGGGGCTATGGCTACACCTTC. Translated: CASSAGEVRGYGYTF.

J is TRBJ2-5 and V is TRBV5-6; TRBD2 matches at 13 bases. This CDR3 is built from 15 residues. CDR1 SGHDT and CDR2 YYEEEE come from the germline V gene. The trim removed 4 bases at V and 6 bases at J, leaving 6 bases unmatched. CDR3 bases: TGTGCCAGCAGCCAGACTAGCGGGGGGTATAAGACCCAGTACTTC. Residues: CASSQTSGGYKTQYF.